The sequence of this TCR beta chain was determined in a study of glioma-infiltrating T cells. CDR3 length: 14 amino acids. From germline, CDR1 is SNHLY and CDR2 FYNNEI. Regarding this clonotype: A junction boundary mismatches the germline segment, possibly from a read error.

Using RNA template, CDR3s of TCR alpha and beta were amplified with iRepertoire arm-PCR. Input was roughly 100-450 ng of tissue mRNA or PBMC total RNA. One entry per CDR3 protein, called by TCRdb with MiXCR from the multiplex PCR reads. The sample holds around 130,000 distinct CDR3 sequences; about 25% are singletons and the top ten take 27%. This receptor was identified in a human donor with low-grade glioma or glioblastoma, undergoing nonglioma brain surgery, or in good health (not recorded which). The chain joins TRBV2 to TRBJ1-3; 7 bases match TRBD1. The sequenced sample was glioma tissue, nonneoplastic brain tissue, or PBMCs (not recorded which). Here the CDR3 reads CASSAQGYGNAIYF. DNA for the CDR3: TGTGCCAGCAGTGCACAGGGGTATGGAAACGCCATATATTTT.